The 4 T cell receptor beta chains given below trace back to one sample, sequenced in a study of cytomegalovirus exposure and HLA in healthy donors. The PCR was carried out with 60 Vbeta primers and 13 Jbeta primers. TCRdb's copy holds only in-frame clones and misses some; the assay was immunoSEQ multiplex PCR. The table lists around 120,000 clones, roughly 9% of them singletons, with 2.5% to 3.5% in the top ten. Sequenced material: PBMCs. The receptors derive from a man aged 25-45 years in good health and CMV-seronegative.

The chain links TRBV4-3 to TRBJ2-3; D is possibly TRBD2 (5 bases). The length of the CDR3 is 13 residues. CDR1 is LGHNA, CDR2 YSLEER, per germline. The V end lost 4 bases, the J end lost 7 bases, and 12 bases lay between the germline ends. The chain's CDR3 is CASSPSDGNTQYF. For the CDR3, the DNA is TGCGCCAGCAGCCCAAGCGACGGGAATACGCAGTATTTT.

The chain joins TRBV5-1 to TRBJ2-2; a weak D match, TRBD2 (5 bases). CDR1 is SGHRS, CDR2 YFSETQ, per germline. V lost 6 bases and J 3 bases, leaving 12 bases between the germline ends. CDR3 size: 14 residues. This CDR3 reads CASIQDGDTGELFF. CDR3 in DNA: TGCGCCAGCATTCAGGACGGGGACACCGGGGAGCTGTTTTTT.

This chain connects TRBV4-3 to TRBJ2-7; TRBD2 aligns across 11 bases. The germline gives CDR1 LGHNA, CDR2 YSLEER. This CDR3 spans 17 amino acids. V dropped 1 base and J dropped 5; count of bases not matched to a gene: 10. CDR3 sequence: CASSQASLAGGSDEQYF. In DNA form, the CDR3 reads TGCGCCAGCAGCCAAGCGAGTCTAGCGGGGGGAAGCGACGAGCAGTACTTC.

The V and J genes are TRBV2 and TRBJ2-1; 10 bases match TRBD2. V trimming: 4 bases; J trimming: 9 bases; junction bases outside the gene matches: 9. CDR1 and CDR2 from the germline V gene are SNHLY and FYNNEI. The CDR3 contains 15 residues. The CDR3 DNA is TGTGCCAGCAGTGCGCAGCGGGGGGGCCAGGGTGAGCAGTTCTTC. It translates to CASSAQRGGQGEQFF.